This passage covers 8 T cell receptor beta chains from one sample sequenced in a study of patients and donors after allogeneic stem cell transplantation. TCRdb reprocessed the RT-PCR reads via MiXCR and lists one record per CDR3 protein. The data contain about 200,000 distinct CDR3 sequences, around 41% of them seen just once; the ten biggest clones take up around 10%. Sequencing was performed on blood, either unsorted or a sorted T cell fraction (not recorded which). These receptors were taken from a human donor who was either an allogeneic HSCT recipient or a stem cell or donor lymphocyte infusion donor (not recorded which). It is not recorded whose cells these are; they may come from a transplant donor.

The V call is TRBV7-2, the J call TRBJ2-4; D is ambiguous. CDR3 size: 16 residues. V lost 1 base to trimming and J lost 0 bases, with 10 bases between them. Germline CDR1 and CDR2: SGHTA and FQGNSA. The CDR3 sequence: CASSLVLLGAKNIQYF. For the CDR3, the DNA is TGTGCCAGCAGCTTAGTCCTGCTCGGAGCCAAAAACATTCAGTACTTC. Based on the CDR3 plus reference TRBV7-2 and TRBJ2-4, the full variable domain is GAGVSQSPSNKVTEKGKDVELRCDPISGHTALYWYRQSLGQGLEFLIYFQGNSAPDKSGLPSDRFSAERTGGSVSTLTIQRTQQEDSAVYLCASSLVLLGAKNIQYFGAGTRLSVL.

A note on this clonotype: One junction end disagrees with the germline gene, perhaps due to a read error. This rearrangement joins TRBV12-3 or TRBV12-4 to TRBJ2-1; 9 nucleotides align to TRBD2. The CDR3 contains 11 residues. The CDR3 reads CASSLGLADAF. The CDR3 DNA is TGTGCCAGCAGTTTAGGACTAGCGGACGCTTTC.

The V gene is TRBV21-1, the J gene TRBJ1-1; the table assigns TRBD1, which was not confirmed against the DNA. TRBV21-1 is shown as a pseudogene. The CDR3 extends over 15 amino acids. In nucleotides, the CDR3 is TGTGCCAGCAGCACCAGGACAGGGAGGGACACTGAAGCTTTCTTT. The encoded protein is CASSTRTGRDTEAFF.

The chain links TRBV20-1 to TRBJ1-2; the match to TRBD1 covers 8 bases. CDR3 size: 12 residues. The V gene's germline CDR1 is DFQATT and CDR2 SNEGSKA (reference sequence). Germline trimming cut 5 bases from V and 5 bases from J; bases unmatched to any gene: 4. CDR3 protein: CSASTGAYGYTF. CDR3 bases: TGCAGTGCTTCGACAGGGGCTTATGGCTACACCTTC.

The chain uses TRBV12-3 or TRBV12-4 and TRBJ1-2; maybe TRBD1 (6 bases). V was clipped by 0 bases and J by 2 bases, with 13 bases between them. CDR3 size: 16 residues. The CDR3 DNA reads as TGTGCCAGCAGTTTAGCGTGGAGGGGGAAAAACTATGGCTACACCTTC. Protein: CASSLAWRGKNYGYTF.

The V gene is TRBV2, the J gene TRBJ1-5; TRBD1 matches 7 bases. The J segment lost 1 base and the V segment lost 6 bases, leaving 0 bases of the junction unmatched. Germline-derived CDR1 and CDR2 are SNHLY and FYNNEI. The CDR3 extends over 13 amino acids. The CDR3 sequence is CASRQGSNQPQHF. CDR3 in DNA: TGTGCCAGCAGACAGGGGAGCAATCAGCCCCAGCATTTT.

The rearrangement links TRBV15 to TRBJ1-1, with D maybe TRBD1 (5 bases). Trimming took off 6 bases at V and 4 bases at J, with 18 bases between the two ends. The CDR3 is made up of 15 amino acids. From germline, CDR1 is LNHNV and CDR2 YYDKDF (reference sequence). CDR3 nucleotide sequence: TGTGCCACCAGAAAAGGCCCAGGGTCTATCACTGAAGCTTTCTTT. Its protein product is CATRKGPGSITEAFF. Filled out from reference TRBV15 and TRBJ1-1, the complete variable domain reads DAMVIQNPRYQVTQFGKPVTLSCSQTLNHNVMYWYQQKSSQAPKLLFHYYDKDFNNEADTPDNFQSRRPNTSFCFLDIRSPGLGDTAMYLCATRKGPGSITEAFFGQGTRLTVV.

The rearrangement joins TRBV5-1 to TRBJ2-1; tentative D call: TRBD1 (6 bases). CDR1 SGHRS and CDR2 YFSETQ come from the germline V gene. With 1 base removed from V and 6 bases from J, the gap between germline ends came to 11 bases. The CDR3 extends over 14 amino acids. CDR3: CASSLFDRSNEQFF. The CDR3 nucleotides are TGCGCCAGCAGCTTGTTTGACAGGAGCAATGAGCAGTTCTTC. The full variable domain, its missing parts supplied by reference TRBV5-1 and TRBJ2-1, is KAGVTQTPRYLIKTRGQQVTLSCSPISGHRSVSWYQQTPGQGLQFLFEYFSETQRNKGNFPGRFSGRQFSNSRSEMNVSTLELGDSALYLCASSLFDRSNEQFFGPGTRLTVL.